Shown below are 23 T cell receptor beta chains from a single sample sequenced in a study of blood T cell repertoires in COVID-19. Data came from immunoSEQ multiplex PCR; TCRdb stores just in-frame clones and leaves some out. This repertoire shows about 260,000 clones, approximately 84% found once; its top ten account for over 1.5%. Sequencing input: peripheral blood. Receptor source: a woman older than 75 with acute or convalescent COVID-19.

This chain joins TRBV27 and TRBJ1-6; D unresolved. Trimming took 6 bases from V and 7 from J, leaving 19 bases between them. The germline V gene has CDR1 MNHEY and CDR2 SMNVEV (reference sequence). The CDR3 has 16 amino acids. The CDR3 nucleotides read TGTGCCAGCAGCCAAAGTATGCGGATTACGAATTCACCCCTCCACTTT. Translating gives CASSQSMRITNSPLHF.

This chain joins TRBV3-1 (or the pseudogene TRBV3-2) and TRBJ2-5, with 9 bases lining up with TRBD2. CDR1 is LGHDT and CDR2 is YNNKEL in the germline V gene (reference sequence). J was trimmed by 4 bases and V by 4 bases; bases with no gene match: 13. The CDR3 has 17 residues. Written as DNA, the CDR3 is TGTGCCAGCAGCCCCCCGGGAAGGTTAGCGGGAGCAGAGACCCAGTACTTC. This encodes CASSPPGRLAGAETQYF.

The rearrangement uses TRBV28 and TRBJ2-2; 13 bases align to TRBD2. Germline V gene data show CDR1 as MDHEN and CDR2 as SYDVKM. Trimming at V came to 6 bases and at J to 0 bases, leaving 10 bases not matched to a gene. The CDR3 sequence is 19 residues long. Here the CDR3 reads CASSHRTSGSWANTGELFF. CDR3 nucleotide sequence: TGTGCCAGCAGCCACCGGACTAGCGGGAGTTGGGCGAACACCGGGGAGCTGTTTTTT.

The rearrangement links TRBV5-1 to TRBJ2-3; possible D gene TRBD1, 6 bases. CDR3 size: 13 residues. V was clipped by 6 bases and J by 4 bases, with 12 bases between them. CDR1 and CDR2 (germline): SGHRS, YFSETQ. The DNA of the CDR3 is TGCGCCAGCACTTCAGGGGTATCAGATACGCAGTATTTT. Encoded protein: CASTSGVSDTQYF.

This chain joins TRBV28 and TRBJ1-2, with TRBD1 as a possible D gene (5 bases). V was cut by 5 bases and J by 6 bases, with 13 bases left in between. This CDR3 comprises 13 residues. Germline V gene sequence: CDR1 MDHEN, CDR2 SYDVKM. CDR3 protein: CASSPSGGNGYTF. As DNA, the CDR3 is TGTGCCAGCAGTCCTTCCGGGGGAAATGGCTACACCTTC.

The chain employs TRBV6-1 and TRBJ1-6; TRBD1 matches at 8 bases. Germline V CDR1 and CDR2: MNHNS, SASEGT. CDR3 length: 15 residues. The V gene end was trimmed by 2 bases and the J gene end by 10 bases; junction bases not matched to a gene: 7. The chain's CDR3 is CASSELQGAMSPLHF. In DNA, the CDR3 is TGTGCCAGCAGTGAATTGCAGGGGGCTATGTCACCCCTCCACTTT.

The V and J genes are TRBV6-2 or TRBV6-3 and TRBJ2-5, with 10 bases aligning to TRBD1. V dropped 5 bases and J dropped 2; count of bases not matched to a gene: 5. Looked up from germline, CDR1 is MNHEY and CDR2 is SVGEGT. CDR3 length equals 15 residues. As DNA, the CDR3 is TGTGCCAGCAGTCGAGACAGGGGGCTTCAAGAGACCCAGTACTTC. This encodes CASSRDRGLQETQYF.

This chain joins TRBV18 and TRBJ2-1, with a weak D call TRBD1 (5 bases). The germline V and J ends were trimmed by 3 bases and 2 bases, with 8 bases remaining between them. CDR3 length equals 14 residues. Germline V lookup: CDR1 KGHSH, CDR2 LQKENI. CDR3 in amino acids: CASSPKGPYNEQFF. In nucleotides, the CDR3 is TGTGCCAGCTCACCGAAGGGGCCCTACAATGAGCAGTTCTTC.

This clone was seen just once. The chain employs TRBV14 and TRBJ1-5, with TRBD1 matching 8 bases. CDR3 size: 16 residues. With V trimmed by 2 bases and J by 2 bases, 5 bases remained unmatched. Germline V lookup: CDR1 SGHDN, CDR2 FVKESK. CDR3 sequence: CASSQKDRAGNQPQHF. The CDR3 DNA sequence: TGTGCCAGCAGCCAAAAGGACAGGGCCGGCAATCAGCCCCAGCATTTT.

The rearrangement joins TRBV27 to TRBJ1-4; TRBD1 agrees at 7 bases. The germline V gene encodes CDR1 MNHEY and CDR2 SMNVEV (reference sequence). This CDR3 contains 15 residues. V gave up 5 bases and J gave up 6 bases; unmatched junction bases: 9. CDR3: CASSTLQGRHEKLFF. DNA for the CDR3: TGTGCCAGCAGTACCCTACAGGGGCGGCATGAAAAACTGTTTTTT.

The rearrangement links TRBV19 to TRBJ1-2; a weak D match, TRBD1 (6 bases). Trimming pared 5 bases from V and 4 bases from J, leaving 14 bases between. The germline gives CDR1 LNHDA, CDR2 SQIVND (reference sequence). The length of the CDR3 is 14 residues. The CDR3 loop is CASSDTRQAYGYTF. The CDR3 nucleotides are TGTGCCAGTAGTGACACCCGACAGGCCTATGGCTACACCTTC.

The rearrangement links TRBV6-6 to TRBJ1-6, with 9 bases matching TRBD1. CDR1 is MNHNY and CDR2 is SVGAGI in the germline V gene (reference sequence). This CDR3 is 15 amino acids long. With 6 bases clipped from V and 10 bases from J, the junction kept 10 bases outside the gene matches. The chain's CDR3 is CASRTRDRVNSPLHF. The CDR3 DNA sequence: TGTGCCAGCAGAACCCGGGACAGGGTAAACTCACCCCTCCACTTT.

The chain recombines TRBV5-4 with TRBJ2-1, with 8 bases matching TRBD2. CDR3 length: 18 amino acids. V lost 2 bases to trimming and J lost 1 base; unmatched junction nucleotides: 11. In germline, CDR1 is SGHNT, CDR2 YYREEE (reference sequence). DNA for the CDR3: TGTGCCAGCAGCTTAGGCGCAGCGGGGGCGAAATCCTACAATGAGCAGTTCTTC. Encoded protein: CASSLGAAGAKSYNEQFF.

The chain joins TRBV11-2 to TRBJ2-3; TRBD1 matches 7 bases. The germline V gene has CDR1 SGHAT and CDR2 FQNNGV. J was trimmed by 3 bases and V by 5 bases; bases with no gene match: 5. The CDR3 loop spans 14 amino acids. The CDR3 DNA follows: TGTGCCAGCAGCCCCAGACAGGGAACAGATACGCAGTATTTT. Translated, it gives CASSPRQGTDTQYF.

V is TRBV20-1 and J is TRBJ2-4; D uncertain. The CDR3 runs 13 residues. CDR1 is DFQATT, CDR2 SNEGSKA, per germline (reference sequence). V lost 3 bases and J lost 0, with 6 bases in between. The CDR3 protein is CSASRVAKNIQYF. For the CDR3, the DNA is TGCAGTGCTAGTCGTGTAGCCAAAAACATTCAGTACTTC.

V and J are TRBV12-2 and TRBJ1-3; the table names TRBD1, a call not compared with the DNA. TRBV12-2 counts as a pseudogene. The length of the CDR3 is 19 residues. CDR3 DNA: TGTGCAAGTCGCTTAGTCAGGTCATGTATCGAATTCTCTGGAAACACCATATATTTT. It codes for CASRLVRSCIEFSGNTIYF.

The chain carries TRBV6-2 or TRBV6-3 and TRBJ1-1; D is possibly TRBD1 (6 bases). V lost 2 bases and J lost 8, with 12 bases in between. CDR1 and CDR2 from the germline V gene are MNHEY and SVGEGT. The CDR3 covers 13 residues. The CDR3 reads CASSYVGGAEAFF. CDR3 sequence (DNA): TGTGCCAGCAGTTACGTTGGGGGGGCGGAAGCTTTCTTT.

This clone was seen only once. The chain has TRBV11-1 and TRBJ2-5; D is undetermined. The germline CDR1 and CDR2 sequences are SGHAT and FQDESV (reference sequence). Trimming shortened V by 5 bases and J by 9 bases, and 10 bases separated the two germline ends. The CDR3 extends over 11 amino acids. CDR3 DNA: TGTGCCAGCAGCACACGCCAGGCCCAGTACTTC. Translation: CASSTRQAQYF.

The chain links TRBV15 to TRBJ1-2, with 7 bases identical to TRBD1. CDR3 length: 17 residues. V shed 0 bases and J 0 bases; nucleotides not matched to a gene: 7. CDR1 is LNHNV, CDR2 YYDKDF, per germline (reference sequence). The CDR3 DNA sequence: TGTGCCACCAGCAGAGATCGGGGGCAGGGGGCTAACTATGGCTACACCTTC. Translation gives CATSRDRGQGANYGYTF.

V usage is TRBV5-1 and J usage is TRBJ1-2, with 7 bases identical to TRBD1. The length of the CDR3 is 15 residues. The germline CDR1 and CDR2 sequences are SGHRS and YFSETQ. The J segment lost 2 bases and the V segment lost 2 bases, leaving 6 bases of the junction unmatched. The CDR3 region has the DNA TGCGCCAGCAGCTTCAACCCACAGGGGAACTATGGCTACACCTTC. Translating it yields CASSFNPQGNYGYTF.

This chain uses TRBV5-1 with TRBJ2-7; D unclear. V dropped 0 bases and J dropped 3 bases, with 7 bases sitting between them. CDR1 and CDR2 (germline): SGHRS, YFSETQ. CDR3 size: 13 residues. The CDR3 DNA reads as TGCGCCAGCAGCTTGGCAGGTATCTACGAGCAGTACTTC. Its translation: CASSLAGIYEQYF.

This clone was recorded once. The genes are TRBV7-3 and TRBJ1-1; 9 nucleotides match TRBD1. The CDR3 has 15 residues. From germline, CDR1 is SGHTA and CDR2 FQGTGA. Losses at the gene ends were 5 bases for V and 1 base for J; bases not matched to a gene: 5. The CDR3 protein is CASSPWDRENTEAFF. CDR3 in DNA: TGTGCCAGCAGCCCATGGGACAGGGAGAACACTGAAGCTTTCTTT.

The rearrangement uses TRBV7-9 and TRBJ2-5; 10 bases map to TRBD1. Germline V gene sequence: CDR1 SEHNR, CDR2 FQNEAQ (reference sequence). V was clipped by 4 bases and J by 13 bases; unmatched bases: 6. The CDR3 spans 12 residues. CDR3 sequence reads: CASSSDRGAGYF. The CDR3 DNA sequence: TGTGCCAGCAGCTCGGACAGGGGGGCGGGGTACTTC.